This entry concerns a single TCR beta chain. The data are from a study of T-cell reconstitution after alpha-beta-depleted transplantation in children. The V gene's germline CDR1 is SEHNR and CDR2 FQNEAQ (reference sequence). CDR3 length equals 17 residues. V was trimmed by 1 base and J by 0 bases, leaving 13 bases between them. Preparation of the TCRbeta library used unique molecular identifiers. TCRdb redid the calling of the PCR reads with MiXCR, one entry per CDR3 protein. Of 450,000 to 550,000 distinct CDR3 sequences listed, 9.5% to 12% are singletons. The sample was PBMCs, mostly from graft donor cells, taken 180 days after TCRalphabeta/CD19-depleted stem cell transplant. This sequence joins TRBV7-9 and TRBJ2-4; D is possibly TRBD1 or TRBD2 (5 bases each). This receptor was identified in a female patient between 2 and 10 years old who had a stem cell transplant for aplastic anemia, so the T cells may come from the graft donor. The CDR3: CASSLGGLGEAKNIQYF. CDR3 bases: TGTGCCAGCAGCTTAGGGGGGTTAGGAGAAGCCAAAAACATTCAGTACTTC.